A selection of T cell receptor beta chains follows, all from one sample in a study of tumor-infiltrating lymphocytes in primary liver carcinoma. TCRdb fed the multiplex PCR reads into MiXCR, producing one record per CDR3 protein. The sample carries roughly 120,000 distinct CDR3 sequences, 64% recorded once. The sequencing input was liver tumor tissue from sampling region 3. The source is a woman in her sixties with primary liver carcinoma and hepatitis B virus infection. Each CDR3 is given with its conserved first and last residue. A D gene is named only where the DNA matches it firmly. Clone size appears in some rows only: once, few, many, or a class for an expanded clone.

d_call	clone_size	v_call	j_call	cdr3_nt	cdr3_aa
.	.	TRBV11-2	TRBJ2-6	TGTGCCAGCAGCTTAGAGCCATGGGTCAACGTCCTGACTTTC	CASSLEPWVNVLTF
.	.	TRBV29-1	TRBJ2-1	TGCAGTCATCGCCCGAACTCCTACAATGAGCAGATCTTC	CSHRPNSYNEQIF
.	.	TRBV24-1	TRBJ2-2	TGTGCCACCAGTGCATATACGATTGGCCTCCACAGAACCGGGGAGCTGTTTTTT	CATSAYTIGLHRTGELFF
.	.	TRBV11-1	TRBJ2-1	TGTGCCAACAACCTGACGCCCGGGACTTACTACAATGAGCAGTTCTTC	CANNLTPGTYYNEQFF
TRBD2	.	TRBV7-9	TRBJ2-3	TGTGCCAGCAGCTCACTAGCGGGAGGCTCAGATACGCAGTATTTT	CASSSLAGGSDTQYF
.	few	TRBV28	TRBJ2-7	TGTGCCAGCACTGAAGGAGGGGGGGTCTCCTACGAGCAGTACTTC	CASTEGGGVSYEQYF
.	many	TRBV28	TRBJ1-1	TGTGCCAGCAGTTTAAGCCCTGGCCAGCAAGCTTTCTTT	CASSLSPGQQAFF
TRBD2	few	TRBV25-1	TRBJ2-5	TGTGCCAGCAGTGAATCCGGACTAGCGGAGGAGACCCAGTACTTC	CASSESGLAEETQYF
TRBD1	many	TRBV6-6	TRBJ1-5	TGTGCCAGCAGTCCTACAGGGGTTAGCAATCAGCCCCAGCATTTT	CASSPTGVSNQPQHF
.	.	TRBV6-2/TRBV6-3	TRBJ2-7	TGTGCCAGCAGGGACACCCCCTACGTGCTGTACTTC	CASRDTPYVLYF
TRBD2	.	TRBV5-1	TRBJ2-1	TGCGCCAGCAGCGGGACGGGAGGGACTTGGGATGAGCACTTCTTC	CASSGTGGTWDEHFF
.	many	TRBV29-1	TRBJ2-7	TGCAGCGTTGGGCGGTTGGACGAGCAGTACTTC	CSVGRLDEQYF
.	many	TRBV12-3/TRBV12-4	TRBJ2-3	TGTGCCAGCCGAACCCAGGGTTCCCGGGATACGCAGTATTTT	CASRTQGSRDTQYF
TRBD1	few	TRBV7-8	TRBJ2-7	TGTACCAGCAGCTTAGGGCCACAGGGGACCTACGAGCAGTACTTC	CTSSLGPQGTYEQYF
TRBD2	.	TRBV6-6	TRBJ2-1	TGTGCCAGCAGCATGAAAGCGGGAGGCCAGGGTAATGAGCAGTTCTTC	CASSMKAGGQGNEQFF
TRBD1	.	TRBV28	TRBJ2-1	TGTGCCAGCAGTCCCCAGGGGGCCTATAACAATGAGCAGTTCTTC	CASSPQGAYNNEQFF
.	.	TRBV6-1	TRBJ1-1	TGTGCCGGCAAGCAGGGGAGCACTGAAGCTTTCTTT	CAGKQGSTEAFF
.	.	TRBV11-2	TRBJ2-7	TGTGCCAGCAGCACGACTAGGCCTTCCTGCGCGCAGTACTTC	CASSTTRPSCAQYF
.	.	TRBV10-1	TRBJ2-1	TGCGCCAGCAGTGAAGGGCAGCAGGCCTACAATGAGCAGTTCTTC	CASSEGQQAYNEQFF
.	.	TRBV29-1	TRBJ1-1	TGCAGCGGCGTCGGCGATCACAAGGAAGCTTTCTTC	CSGVGDHKEAFF
.	.	TRBV6-4	TRBJ1-2	TGTGCCAGCAGTGAAGCCGCAGGCATCCATGGCTACACCTTC	CASSEAAGIHGYTF
.	many	TRBV6-5	TRBJ1-2	TGTGCCAGCAGTTACTCAGGGAGAAATGGCTACACCTTC	CASSYSGRNGYTF
.	few	TRBV29-1	TRBJ1-4	TGCAGCGTTGGTGGTCGGGATGAAAAATTGTTTTTT	CSVGGRDEKLFF
.	once	TRBV5-6	TRBJ2-3	TGTGCCAGCAGTTACCCTAGCGTGATTGGCAAAGATACGCAGTATTTT	CASSYPSVIGKDTQYF
TRBD1	many	TRBV29-1	TRBJ1-1	TGCAGCGTTGAAGGACAGGGGCTGACGAACACTGAAGCTTTCTTT	CSVEGQGLTNTEAFF
.	many	TRBV12-3/TRBV12-4	TRBJ2-7	TGTGCCAGCAGGGAGGACAGCAGGGCGTACGGCTACGAGCAGTACTTC	CASREDSRAYGYEQYF
TRBD2	many	TRBV5-6	TRBJ2-1	TGTGCCAGCAGCGGGTTCTGGCGGGGGGCCGAGCAGTTCTTC	CASSGFWRGAEQFF